This T cell receptor beta chain was profiled in a study of OX40 agonist ivuxolimab in advanced cancers. The wider study: Across the patients, intravenous ivuxolimab was delivered every 2 weeks at 0.01 to 10 mg/kg. Participants, approximately 80% male, averaged approximately 56 years of age, ranging from about 20 to 79.

Study-wide results and caveats: Researchers report that CD8+ T cells had, on average, more expanded clones than CD4+.

To note about this clone: The antigen is unknown.

Generated by immunoSEQ multiplex PCR, the TCRdb table keeps only in-frame clones and is missing some. The table lists 35,000 to 50,000 clones, 88% of them singletons. Trimming took 5 bases from V and 7 from J; bases not matched to a gene: 4. The length of the CDR3 is 13 residues. CDR1 is SGHTA and CDR2 is FQGNSA in the germline V gene. V gene TRBV7-2 combines with J gene TRBJ2-2, with TRBD1 matching over 7 bases. This clonotype was obtained from an adult with an advanced solid tumor such as melanoma, head and neck, liver or kidney cancer. The sequenced sample was CD4+ or CD8+ T cells sorted from blood, obtained in a trial of the OX40 agonist ivuxolimab. CDR3 DNA: TGTGCCAGCAGCCTTACAGGGGACGGGGAGCTGTTTTTT. Its protein product is CASSLTGDGELFF.